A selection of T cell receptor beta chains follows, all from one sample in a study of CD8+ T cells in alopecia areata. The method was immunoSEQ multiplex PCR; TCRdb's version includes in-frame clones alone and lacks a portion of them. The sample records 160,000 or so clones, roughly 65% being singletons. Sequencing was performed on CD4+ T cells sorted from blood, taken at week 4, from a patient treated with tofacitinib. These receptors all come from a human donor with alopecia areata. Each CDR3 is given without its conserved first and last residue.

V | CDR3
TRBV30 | AWTAGTGTYEQY
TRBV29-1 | SVPPQNTGELF
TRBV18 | ASSDVINSPLH
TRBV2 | ASREERGSTDTQY
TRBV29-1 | SVGPDSTDTQY
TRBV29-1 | SGDRGRNTEAF
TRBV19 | ASSIAAGPNQPQH
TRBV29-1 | SVESAWYGYT
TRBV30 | AWNPDSITGELF
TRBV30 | AWSVLGQGVGEQY
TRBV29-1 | SVNRNMNTEAF
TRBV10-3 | AITPGQKDEQY
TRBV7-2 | ASSLVHGYNSPLH
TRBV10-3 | AISESRGRGTGELF
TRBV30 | AWGTGHLNTEAF
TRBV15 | ATSRDALGGNTGELF
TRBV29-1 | SVEVPGNYGYT
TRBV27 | ASSLHWDSAPDTQY
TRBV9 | ASSRLAVGELF
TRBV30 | AWSQGTAEAF
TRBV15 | ATSRDRGDTGELF
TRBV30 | AWNRPGRLDGYT
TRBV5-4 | ASSSGGLGEAF
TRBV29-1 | SVRGTGVNQPQH
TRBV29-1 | SVQTSNRGIGETQY
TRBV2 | ASTRTGLNEQF
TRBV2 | ASSPGQGNTGELF
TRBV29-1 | SVGIYEQY
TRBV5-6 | ASSFWDDEQY
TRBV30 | AWRRGRSTNYGYT
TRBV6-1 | ASSEHAGSLGDYGYT
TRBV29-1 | SVGRRGSSYEQY
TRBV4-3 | ASSQAFGGMDTQY
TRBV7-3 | ASSVGTGSSPLH
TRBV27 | ASSPPRTRSGSPLH
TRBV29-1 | SVATFGRTQETQY
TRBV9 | ASSVTRSTDTQY
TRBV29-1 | SVVLGLYGYT
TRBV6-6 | ASSVHGENSPLH
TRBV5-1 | ASSLGRGDTQY
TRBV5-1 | ASSLGLAGIETQY
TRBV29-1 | SVTGQGDEQY
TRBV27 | ASSPNSAGTANNSPLH
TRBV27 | ASSLRQNTEAF
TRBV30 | AWSGTENSPLH
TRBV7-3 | ASSLGSGGVYNEQF
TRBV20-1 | SARILNTQY
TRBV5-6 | ASSLMGPATNQPQH
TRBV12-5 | ASGLATGKDQPQH
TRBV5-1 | ASSFTRTGGLEETQY
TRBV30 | AWSPYPPLRGSVRYT
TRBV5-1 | ASSYNRGQRNGYT
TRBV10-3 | AISDFGDRSGNRQY
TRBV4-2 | ATRPGTSGTDTQY
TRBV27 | ASSTVRDAGELF
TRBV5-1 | ASGKDRSTGELF
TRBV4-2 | ASSPGTGGPGANVLT
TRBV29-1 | SVKGQYEQY
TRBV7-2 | ASSLAGAGRGGYT
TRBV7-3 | ASSPWTNLDEQF